These T cell receptor beta chains were read from a single sample in a study of T cell repertoires in cytomegalovirus infection. TCRdb recomputed calls from the reads with MiXCR, one row per CDR3 protein. The sample holds some 320,000 distinct CDR3 sequences, about 27% seen once. These receptors' antigens are unknown. The sample here was cultured PBMCs, taken from culture after CMV antigen stimulation. The receptors stem from a human donor in good health (CMV status not recorded). Some clones in this sample may be carry-over from other donors' samples. CDR3s include the opening cysteine and the closing phenylalanine or tryptophan. D genes are given only for firm matches. Clone size is given for some rows only: seen once, a few or many times, or a class if the clone is expanded.

J gene: TRBJ1-4; clone size: NA; V gene: TRBV7-9; D gene: TRBD1; CDR3 DNA: TGTGCCAGCAGCCTATGGGACAGAACTAATGAAAAACTGTTTTTT; CDR3 protein: CASSLWDRTNEKLFF
J gene: TRBJ1-4; clone size: NA; V gene: TRBV19; D gene: NA; CDR3 DNA: TGTGCCAGTATGGGTGGGGGGGGAGGCGAAAAACTGTTTTTT; CDR3 protein: CASMGGGGGEKLFF
J gene: TRBJ2-4; clone size: NA; V gene: TRBV7-6; D gene: NA; CDR3 DNA: TGTGCCAGCAGCCGGACCTCGGGGGCCAAAAACATTCAGTACTTC; CDR3 protein: CASSRTSGAKNIQYF
J gene: TRBJ2-7; clone size: NA; V gene: TRBV2; D gene: NA; CDR3 DNA: TGTGCCAGCCCTGGACCCAACTTACACGAGCAGTACTTC; CDR3 protein: CASPGPNLHEQYF
J gene: TRBJ1-5; clone size: few; V gene: TRBV4-3; D gene: NA; CDR3 DNA: TGCGCCAGCAGCCACCCGGGACGGACCAATCAGCCCCAGCATTTT; CDR3 protein: CASSHPGRTNQPQHF
J gene: TRBJ1-1; clone size: NA; V gene: TRBV9; D gene: NA; CDR3 DNA: TGTGCCAGCAGCGAGGGAGGGGAATCCCCTGAAGCTTTCTTT; CDR3 protein: CASSEGGESPEAFF
J gene: TRBJ1-6; clone size: many; V gene: TRBV5-4; D gene: NA; CDR3 DNA: TGTGCCAGCAGCTTGGGTTCACCCCTCCACTTT; CDR3 protein: CASSLGSPLHF
J gene: TRBJ1-6; clone size: few; V gene: TRBV11-2; D gene: NA; CDR3 DNA: TGTGCCAGCAGCTTAAGGGCCCAAACCCGTAATTCACCCCTCCACTTT; CDR3 protein: CASSLRAQTRNSPLHF
J gene: TRBJ1-6; clone size: NA; V gene: TRBV20-1; D gene: NA; CDR3 DNA: TGCAGTGCTACCGTGTACAGGGCTAATTCACCCCTCCACTTT; CDR3 protein: CSATVYRANSPLHF
J gene: TRBJ2-3; clone size: NA; V gene: TRBV20-1; D gene: TRBD2; CDR3 DNA: TGCAGTGCTACTTCCGCGGGCGCGGGAGAAGGAAGGGGCCTAAACACAGATACGCAGTATTTT; CDR3 protein: CSATSAGAGEGRGLNTDTQYF
J gene: TRBJ1-1; clone size: NA; V gene: TRBV5-1; D gene: TRBD1; CDR3 DNA: TGCGCCAGCAGCTGGGGACAGCTATCTGAAGCTTTCTTT; CDR3 protein: CASSWGQLSEAFF
J gene: TRBJ2-2; clone size: NA; V gene: TRBV7-2; D gene: TRBD2; CDR3 DNA: TGTGCCAGCAGCAAGGGACTAGCGGGAGAGAGGGGGGAGCTGTTTTTT; CDR3 protein: CASSKGLAGERGELFF
J gene: TRBJ2-1; clone size: NA; V gene: TRBV7-2; D gene: NA; CDR3 DNA: TGTGCCAGCAGCTCAACCCGGGGTGAGCAGTTCTTC; CDR3 protein: CASSSTRGEQFF
J gene: TRBJ1-5; clone size: NA; V gene: TRBV19; D gene: NA; CDR3 DNA: TGTGCCAGTAGTATAACAGTAGGTGTGAATCAGCCCCAGCATTTT; CDR3 protein: CASSITVGVNQPQHF
J gene: TRBJ1-4; clone size: NA; V gene: TRBV6-6; D gene: NA; CDR3 DNA: TGTGCCAGCAGTTACTCGAGTGGCGTTGGGTTCGTGGGACTTAGGGAAAAACTGTTTTTT; CDR3 protein: CASSYSSGVGFVGLREKLFF
J gene: TRBJ1-5; clone size: NA; V gene: TRBV6-1; D gene: NA; CDR3 DNA: TGTGCCAGCAGTTCCCGTCGGTTTTCCGATCAGCCCCAGCATTTT; CDR3 protein: CASSSRRFSDQPQHF
J gene: TRBJ2-1; clone size: many; V gene: TRBV7-8; D gene: NA; CDR3 DNA: TGTGCCAGCAGCCCACGAACTAGCCGCAAGTACAATGAGCAGTTCTTC; CDR3 protein: CASSPRTSRKYNEQFF
J gene: TRBJ2-5; clone size: NA; V gene: TRBV7-4; D gene: NA; CDR3 DNA: TGTGCCAGCAGCCAGACCTCCGGGACCCAGTACTTC; CDR3 protein: CASSQTSGTQYF
J gene: TRBJ1-4; clone size: few; V gene: TRBV20-1; D gene: NA; CDR3 DNA: TGCAGTGTACAGGGAACTAGGGGAGATAATGAAAAACTGTTTTTT; CDR3 protein: CSVQGTRGDNEKLFF
J gene: TRBJ1-4; clone size: few; V gene: TRBV7-9; D gene: TRBD1; CDR3 DNA: TGTGCCAGCAGCTTACGTGACAGGGGAAGAGGCGGAACTAATGAAAAACTGTTTTTT; CDR3 protein: CASSLRDRGRGGTNEKLFF
J gene: TRBJ2-5; clone size: few; V gene: TRBV12-3/TRBV12-4; D gene: TRBD2; CDR3 DNA: TGTGCCAGCAGCCCCACTCGACTAGCGGTACAAGAGACCCAGTACTTC; CDR3 protein: CASSPTRLAVQETQYF
J gene: TRBJ2-1; clone size: NA; V gene: TRBV12-3/TRBV12-4; D gene: TRBD1; CDR3 DNA: TGTGCCAGCAGTCCCGGACAGGGATTAGGCAATGAGCAGTTCTTC; CDR3 protein: CASSPGQGLGNEQFF
J gene: TRBJ2-1; clone size: NA; V gene: TRBV6-2/TRBV6-3; D gene: TRBD2; CDR3 DNA: TGTGCCAGCAGTAGATTAGCGGGAGGGCCAAGTGAGCAGTTCTTC; CDR3 protein: CASSRLAGGPSEQFF
J gene: TRBJ2-7; clone size: NA; V gene: TRBV14; D gene: TRBD2; CDR3 DNA: TGTGCCAGCAGCCAAGCCCGCCCAACTAGCGGGTATAAGACCTACGAGCAGTACTTC; CDR3 protein: CASSQARPTSGYKTYEQYF
J gene: TRBJ2-2; clone size: few; V gene: TRBV6-5; D gene: NA; CDR3 DNA: TGTGCCAGCAGGATACAGGGTGCCGGGGAGCTGTTTTTT; CDR3 protein: CASRIQGAGELFF
J gene: TRBJ2-1; clone size: NA; V gene: TRBV28; D gene: NA; CDR3 DNA: TGTGCCAGCAGTTTTCCCAATGAGCAGTTCTTC; CDR3 protein: CASSFPNEQFF
J gene: TRBJ2-1; clone size: few; V gene: TRBV18; D gene: TRBD1; CDR3 DNA: TGTGCCAGCTCACCGGTGGGACAGCACTACAATGAGCAGTTCTTC; CDR3 protein: CASSPVGQHYNEQFF
J gene: TRBJ1-2; clone size: NA; V gene: TRBV28; D gene: NA; CDR3 DNA: TGTGCCAGCAGTTCCACAGACGGAAACTATGGCTACACCTTC; CDR3 protein: CASSSTDGNYGYTF
J gene: TRBJ1-2; clone size: NA; V gene: TRBV4-3; D gene: TRBD1; CDR3 DNA: TGCGCCAGCACGCTAAGGGACAGGGACAGCGGCTACACCTTC; CDR3 protein: CASTLRDRDSGYTF
J gene: TRBJ1-2; clone size: NA; V gene: TRBV6-5; D gene: TRBD1; CDR3 DNA: TGTGCCAGCAGCCCCGGGACAGGCCTCACCTTTACCGGCTATGGCTACACCTTC; CDR3 protein: CASSPGTGLTFTGYGYTF
J gene: TRBJ1-1; clone size: NA; V gene: TRBV2; D gene: NA; CDR3 DNA: TGTGCCAGGGACAGTCTAAACACTGAAGCTTTCTTT; CDR3 protein: CARDSLNTEAFF
J gene: TRBJ1-2; clone size: NA; V gene: TRBV10-3; D gene: NA; CDR3 DNA: TGTGCCATCAGTGAAAGTAACAGCGACTATGGCTACACCTTC; CDR3 protein: CAISESNSDYGYTF
J gene: TRBJ2-1; clone size: NA; V gene: TRBV5-4; D gene: TRBD2; CDR3 DNA: TGTGCCAGCAGCTTGGGCGGGGGTGGGACTCACAATGAGCAGTTCTTC; CDR3 protein: CASSLGGGGTHNEQFF
J gene: TRBJ2-2; clone size: few; V gene: TRBV11-2; D gene: TRBD1; CDR3 DNA: TGTGCCAGCAGCACCGGACAGGGCGGGGAGCTGTTTTTT; CDR3 protein: CASSTGQGGELFF
J gene: TRBJ1-1; clone size: few; V gene: TRBV28; D gene: NA; CDR3 DNA: TGTGCCAGCAGTTCGACAGGTACGAACACTGAAGCTTTCTTT; CDR3 protein: CASSSTGTNTEAFF
J gene: TRBJ1-1; clone size: NA; V gene: TRBV7-6; D gene: NA; CDR3 DNA: TGTGCCAGCAGCTTAGAATTCCGGGGAAACACTGAAGCTTTCTTT; CDR3 protein: CASSLEFRGNTEAFF
J gene: TRBJ2-3; clone size: NA; V gene: TRBV27; D gene: TRBD2; CDR3 DNA: TGTGCCAGCCGTTTTGAGTTAGCGGGAGATACGCAGTATTTT; CDR3 protein: CASRFELAGDTQYF